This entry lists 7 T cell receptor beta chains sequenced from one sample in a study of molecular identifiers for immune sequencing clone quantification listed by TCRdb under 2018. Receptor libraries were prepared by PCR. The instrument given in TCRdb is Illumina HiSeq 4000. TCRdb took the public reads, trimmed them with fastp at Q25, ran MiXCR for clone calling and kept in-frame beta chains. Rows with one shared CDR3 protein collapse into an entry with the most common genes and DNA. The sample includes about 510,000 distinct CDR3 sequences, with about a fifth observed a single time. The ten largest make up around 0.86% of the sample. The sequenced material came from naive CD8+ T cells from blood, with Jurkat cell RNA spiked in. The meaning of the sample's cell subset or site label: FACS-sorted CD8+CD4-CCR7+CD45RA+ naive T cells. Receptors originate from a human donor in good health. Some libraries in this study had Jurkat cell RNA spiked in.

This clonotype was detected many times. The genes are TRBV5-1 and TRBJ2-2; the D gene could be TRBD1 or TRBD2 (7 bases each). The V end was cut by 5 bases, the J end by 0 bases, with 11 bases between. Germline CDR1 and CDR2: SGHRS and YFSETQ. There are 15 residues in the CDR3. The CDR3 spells CASRTGTTNTGELFF. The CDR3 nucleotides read TGCGCCAGCAGGACAGGGACTACGAACACCGGGGAGCTGTTTTTT.

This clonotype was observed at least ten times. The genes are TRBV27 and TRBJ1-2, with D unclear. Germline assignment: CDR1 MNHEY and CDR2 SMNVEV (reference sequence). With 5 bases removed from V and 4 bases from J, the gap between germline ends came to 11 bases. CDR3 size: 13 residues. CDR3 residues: CASSLSQLYGYTF. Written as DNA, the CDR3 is TGTGCCAGCAGTCTCTCACAGCTCTATGGCTACACCTTC.

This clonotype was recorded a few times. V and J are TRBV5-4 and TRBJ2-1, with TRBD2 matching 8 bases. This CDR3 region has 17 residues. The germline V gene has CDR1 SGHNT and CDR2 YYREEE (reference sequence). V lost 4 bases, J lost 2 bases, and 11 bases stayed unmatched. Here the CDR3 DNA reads TGTGCCAGCAGCCTAGGAATGAGCGGGGGAGCCTACAATGAGCAGTTCTTC. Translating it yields CASSLGMSGGAYNEQFF.

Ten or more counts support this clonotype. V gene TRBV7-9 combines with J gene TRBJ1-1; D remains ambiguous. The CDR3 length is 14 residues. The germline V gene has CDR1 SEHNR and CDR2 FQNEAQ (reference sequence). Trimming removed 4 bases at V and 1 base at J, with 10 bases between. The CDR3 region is CASSSFTPNTEAFF. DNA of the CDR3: TGTGCCAGCAGCTCATTTACACCGAACACTGAAGCTTTCTTT.

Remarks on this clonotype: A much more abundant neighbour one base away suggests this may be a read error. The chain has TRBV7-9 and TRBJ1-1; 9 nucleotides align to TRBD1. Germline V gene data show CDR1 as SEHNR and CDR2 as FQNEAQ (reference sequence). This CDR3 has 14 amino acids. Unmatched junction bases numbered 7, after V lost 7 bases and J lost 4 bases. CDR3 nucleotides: TGTGCCAGCAACTTTCCGGGACAGGGCACTGAAGCTTTCTTT. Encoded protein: CASNFPGQGTEAFF.

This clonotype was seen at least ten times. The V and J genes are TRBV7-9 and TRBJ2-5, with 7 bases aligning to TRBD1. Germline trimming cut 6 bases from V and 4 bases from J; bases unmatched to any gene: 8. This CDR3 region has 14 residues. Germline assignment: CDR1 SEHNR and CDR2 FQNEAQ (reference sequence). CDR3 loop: CASSLGGGRETQYF. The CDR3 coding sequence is TGTGCCAGCAGTCTAGGGGGCGGGCGAGAGACCCAGTACTTC.

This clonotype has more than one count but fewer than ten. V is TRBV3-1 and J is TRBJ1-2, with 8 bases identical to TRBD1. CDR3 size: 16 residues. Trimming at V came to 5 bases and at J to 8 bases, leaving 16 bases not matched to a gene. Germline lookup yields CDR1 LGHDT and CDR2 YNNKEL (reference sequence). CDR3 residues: CASSVHTGGSFGGYTF. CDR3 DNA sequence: TGTGCCAGCAGCGTACATACAGGGGGATCTTTCGGAGGCTACACCTTC.